This paragraph reports one T cell receptor (beta chain). The target antigen is unknown. Other nucleotide sequences in the sample specify the same CDR3. V was pared by 2 bases and J by 2 bases, with 10 bases between. The CDR3 spans 14 residues. Germline lookup yields CDR1 SGHRS and CDR2 YFSETQ. The source of the sample is a study of shared clonotypes between healthy human individuals. Whole-study results and caveats: Naive subsets tended to show greater estimated richness than memory subsets.

An assay was performed, and its level was deep. The table came from immunoSEQ multiplex PCR; TCRdb's copy has only in-frame clones and leaves some out. The sample carries 850,000 to 1,200,000 clones, about 80% recorded once. The rearrangement links TRBV5-1 to TRBJ2-5; unclear D gene. The specimen sequenced was memory CD4+ T cells sorted from blood. Sample subset: CD45RA-negative fraction. This TCR was sampled from a man in his late teens or twenties in good health. For the CDR3, the DNA is TGCGCCAGCAGCTTCGGCTTACTTCAAGAGACCCAGTACTTC. This gives the protein CASSFGLLQETQYF.